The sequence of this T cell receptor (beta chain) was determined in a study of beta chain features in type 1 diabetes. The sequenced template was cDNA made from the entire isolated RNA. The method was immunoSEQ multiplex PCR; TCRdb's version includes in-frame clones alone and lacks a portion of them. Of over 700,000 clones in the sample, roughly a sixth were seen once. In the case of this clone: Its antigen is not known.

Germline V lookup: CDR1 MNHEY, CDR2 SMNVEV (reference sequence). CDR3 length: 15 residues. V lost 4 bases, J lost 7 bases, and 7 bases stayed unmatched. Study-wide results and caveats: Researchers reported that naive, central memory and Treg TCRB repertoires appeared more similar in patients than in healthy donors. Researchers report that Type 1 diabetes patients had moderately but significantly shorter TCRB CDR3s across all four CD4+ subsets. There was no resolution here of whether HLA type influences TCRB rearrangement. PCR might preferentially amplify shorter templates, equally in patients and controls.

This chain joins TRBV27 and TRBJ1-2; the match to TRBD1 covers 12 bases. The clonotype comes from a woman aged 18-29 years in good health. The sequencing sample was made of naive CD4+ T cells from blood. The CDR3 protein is CASSSPGTGGLGYTF. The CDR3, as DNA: TGTGCCAGCAGTTCCCCCGGGACAGGGGGCCTTGGCTACACCTTC.